This T cell receptor (beta chain) was retrieved from a study of T cell responses to AZD1222 COVID-19 vaccine. In the case of this clone: Its antigen is as yet unknown.

General study results and limits: In the spike-specific TCR repertoire, nearly half reportedly target unmutated variant regions. Following two doses of AZD1222, Spike-specific TCR breadth and depth rose. Repertoire sampling occurred only after the peak T cell response. The donor group comprised mostly white British people and more females; the analysis possibly underestimated clonal diversity.

The germline V gene has CDR1 MDHEN and CDR2 SYDVKM. CDR3 length: 12 residues. Trimming pared 2 bases from V and 9 bases from J, leaving 10 bases between. Profiled with immunoSEQ multiplex PCR; TCRdb holds only in-frame clones, not every one. This sample has about 160,000 clones, with roughly nine tenths found just once. The rearrangement uses TRBV28 and TRBJ1-1; unclear D gene. This receptor was identified in an adult in good health. The sequencing used peripheral blood, collected on day 0 of AZD1222 vaccination. The CDR3 DNA is TGTGCCAGCAGTTTAAAGACGACTCAAGCTTTCTTT. Residues: CASSLKTTQAFF.